This entry lists 14 T cell receptor beta chains sequenced from one sample in a study of T cell repertoires in aging, cancer and after chemotherapy. TRB rearrangements spanning V, D and J were amplified using mixed TRB-A/B primers. TCRdb re-called the multiplex PCR reads through MiXCR, storing one row per CDR3 protein. The sample shows some 1,500 distinct CDR3 sequences, roughly 21% of them seen only once. The template was genomic DNA from peripheral blood, not RNA. Sequenced input: blood. Receptors originate from a human donor with a solid tumor.

Comments on this clonotype: This may arise from a read error, as a much more abundant clone is one base away. The CDR3 DNA reads as TGTGCCAGTAGTCAGAGGGCGCGAGGGACTGAAGCTTTCTTT. Protein: CASSQRARGTEAFF. The chain recombines TRBV19 with TRBJ1-1; unclear D gene. Germline V gene data show CDR1 as LNHDA and CDR2 as SQIVND (reference sequence). Deletions cut 5 bases from V and 5 bases from J, with 15 bases between. The length of the CDR3 is 14 residues.

This clonotype was recorded a few times. Just one base apart from a much larger clone, this may be a read error. V and J are TRBV10-3 and TRBJ2-5; D gene ambiguous. The V gene lost 8 bases and the J gene lost 2 bases, with 9 bases spanning the gap. The CDR3 spans 12 residues. From germline, CDR1 is ENHRY and CDR2 SYGVKD. Here the CDR3 DNA reads TGTGCCATCCCGAGCGCTCAAGAGACCCAGTACTTC. Its protein product is CAIPSAQETQYF.

Judged by abundance, this clonotype is medium-sized. The CDR3 nucleotides read TGCGCCAGCAGCTTGGCTCGGACTAGCGGGAACTCCGATGAGCAGTTCTTC. Translating it yields CASSLARTSGNSDEQFF. V gene TRBV5-1 combines with J gene TRBJ2-1; TRBD2 agrees at 12 bases. Germline V gene data show CDR1 as SGHRS and CDR2 as YFSETQ. The length of the CDR3 is 17 residues. Trimming took 0 bases from V and 8 from J; bases not matched to a gene: 9.

This clonotype counts as medium-sized (0.01 to 0.1%). The chain uses TRBV15 and TRBJ1-5, with TRBD1 as a possible D gene (6 bases). Per germline, CDR1 LNHNV and CDR2 YYDKDF (reference sequence). This CDR3 has 18 amino acids. The V and J ends lost 3 bases and 0 bases respectively, with 18 bases between them. DNA of the CDR3: TGTGCCACCAGCAGGGGAGGGACACCCACCTATAGCAATCAGCCCCAGCATTTT. Amino acids: CATSRGGTPTYSNQPQHF.

This clonotype is categorized as medium-sized. The gene calls are TRBV6-1 and TRBJ2-2, with D possibly TRBD1 on 7 matching bases. The CDR3 consists of 20 residues. V lost 1 base and J 4 bases, leaving 25 bases between the germline ends. Per the germline V gene, CDR1 is MNHNS and CDR2 is SASEGT. In nucleotides, the CDR3 is TGTGCCAGCAGTGAAGAATCCTGGCAGGGGGGCCTAGTGGCCACCGGGGAGCTGTTTTTT. This encodes CASSEESWQGGLVATGELFF.

Relative to its sample, this clonotype is medium-sized. This chain's CDR3 is CASSYSRRGTEAFF. The CDR3 nucleotides are TGTGCCAGCAGTTACTCCCGCAGGGGCACTGAAGCTTTCTTT. This chain links TRBV6-5 with TRBJ1-1, with D perhaps TRBD1 (6 bases). Germline CDR1 MNHEY, CDR2 SVGAGI. Trimming removed 0 bases at V and 4 bases at J, with 9 bases between. This CDR3 contains 14 residues.

This clonotype rates as medium-sized. The J gene is TRBJ1-1, the V gene TRBV7-6, with a weak D call TRBD1 (5 bases). V was pared by 1 base and J by 1 base, with 7 bases between. The V gene's germline CDR1 is SGHVS and CDR2 FNYEAQ. The length of the CDR3 is 14 residues. The DNA for the CDR3 is TGTGCCAGCAGCTTAGGGGACGGGAACACTGAAGCTTTCTTT. Its translation: CASSLGDGNTEAFF.

Within the sample, this clonotype is medium-sized. The J gene is TRBJ2-1, the V gene TRBV11-3, with a tentative D call TRBD1 (5 bases). Germline V lookup: CDR1 SGHNT, CDR2 YENEEA. CDR3 length: 15 amino acids. V dropped 5 bases and J dropped 0 bases, with 11 bases sitting between them. CDR3 coding DNA: TGTGCCAGCAGCCCCCGACAGAGCTCCTACAATGAGCAGTTCTTC. Its translation is CASSPRQSSYNEQFF.

The chain uses TRBV2 and TRBJ2-7; 7 bases agree with TRBD1. After removal of 4 bases from V and 2 bases from J, the junction contained 8 bases not matched to a gene. Looked up from germline, CDR1 is SNHLY and CDR2 is FYNNEI. CDR3 size: 15 residues. The CDR3 DNA is TGTGCCAGCAGTGGGCTTGACAGGGAAACCTACGAGCAGTACTTC. Protein sequence: CASSGLDRETYEQYF.

This clonotype is classed as medium-sized. The chain is built from TRBV5-5 and TRBJ1-1, with D perhaps TRBD1 (5 bases). This CDR3 is built from 12 residues. Trimming took off 5 bases at V and 7 bases at J, with 12 bases between the two ends. The V gene's germline CDR1 is SGHKS and CDR2 YYEKEE (reference sequence). The CDR3 reads CASRAPGLEAFF. In DNA form, the CDR3 reads TGTGCCAGCAGAGCCCCAGGGCTTGAAGCTTTCTTT.

Of note for this clonotype: A much larger clone sits a single nucleotide away, making a read error possible. The chain links TRBV12-3 or TRBV12-4 to TRBJ1-2, with D unresolved. The V end was cut by 6 bases, the J end by 2 bases, with 22 bases between. This CDR3 is built from 17 residues. The CDR3 region has the DNA TGTGCCAGCAGCAGTAGCCCTTCCCGGTGTTGGAACTATGGCTACACCTTC. This translates into CASSSSPSRCWNYGYTF.

This clonotype came up a few times. The V gene is TRBV6-2 or TRBV6-3, the J gene TRBJ2-5, with D possibly TRBD1 on 6 matching bases. The CDR3 totals 14 residues. Germline V gene lookup returns CDR1 MNHEY and CDR2 SVGEGT. V shed 2 bases and J shed 0 bases, with 7 bases lying between them. This CDR3 is CASSYAGDQETQYF. DNA for the CDR3: TGTGCCAGCAGTTACGCAGGGGACCAAGAGACCCAGTACTTC.

This clonotype is medium-sized in the sample. DNA of the CDR3: TGTGCCAGCTCACCATGGGCCTCTGGGGCCAACGTCCTGACTTTC. Amino acids: CASSPWASGANVLTF. V usage is TRBV18 and J usage is TRBJ2-6; D is uncertain. The CDR3 sequence is 15 residues long. Trimming took off 2 bases at V and 0 bases at J, with 5 bases between the two ends. The V gene's germline CDR1 is KGHSH and CDR2 LQKENI.

As to this clonotype: A read error may produce the germline difference seen at one junction end. V is TRBV5-6 and J is TRBJ1-4, with D possibly matching TRBD1 (6 bases). Germline CDR1 is SGHDT and CDR2 is YYEEEE. This CDR3 has 15 residues. CDR3 nucleotide sequence: TGCGCCAGCAGCTTGGATCCAGGGGAGGGTGAAAAACTGTTTTTT. Amino acids: CASSLDPGEGEKLFF.